Sequencing of this T cell receptor beta chain was carried out in a study of cytomegalovirus exposure and HLA in healthy donors. This CDR3 has 14 amino acids. The V end was cut by 4 bases, the J end by 2 bases, with 11 bases between. In germline, CDR1 is MNHNY, CDR2 SVGAGI (reference sequence). This clone was recorded once. The PCR used 60 Vbeta and 13 Jbeta primers. Sequencing used immunoSEQ multiplex PCR; TCRdb keeps in-frame clones, though not all of them. The profile shows some 20,000 clones, approximately 80% of them singletons. What was sequenced was PBMCs. This chain uses TRBV6-6 with TRBJ1-1, with D unclear. The TCR was taken from a human donor in good health. Here the CDR3 reads CASSSRVGNTEAFF. As DNA, the CDR3 is TGTGCCAGCAGTTCGCGGGTGGGAAACACTGAAGCTTTCTTT.